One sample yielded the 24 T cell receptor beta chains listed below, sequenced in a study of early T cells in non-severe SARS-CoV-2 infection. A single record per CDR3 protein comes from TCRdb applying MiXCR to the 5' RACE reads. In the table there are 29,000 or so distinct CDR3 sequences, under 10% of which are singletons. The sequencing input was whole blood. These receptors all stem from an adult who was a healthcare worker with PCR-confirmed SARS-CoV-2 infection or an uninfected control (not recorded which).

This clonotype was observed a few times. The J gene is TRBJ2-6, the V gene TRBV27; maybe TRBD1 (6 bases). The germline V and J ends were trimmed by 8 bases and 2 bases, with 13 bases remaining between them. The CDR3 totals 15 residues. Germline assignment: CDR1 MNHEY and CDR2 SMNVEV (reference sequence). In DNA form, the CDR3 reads TGTGCCAGCCCCCCAACAGGGACTGGGGCCAACGTCCTGACTTTC. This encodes CASPPTGTGANVLTF.

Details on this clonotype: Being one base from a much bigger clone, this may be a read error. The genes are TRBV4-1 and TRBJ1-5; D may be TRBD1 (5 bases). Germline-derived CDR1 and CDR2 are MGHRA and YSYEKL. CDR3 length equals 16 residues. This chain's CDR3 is CASGQDTGQGNQPQHF. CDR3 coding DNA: TGCGCCAGCGGCCAAGATACGGGGCAAGGCAATCAGCCCCAGCATTTT.

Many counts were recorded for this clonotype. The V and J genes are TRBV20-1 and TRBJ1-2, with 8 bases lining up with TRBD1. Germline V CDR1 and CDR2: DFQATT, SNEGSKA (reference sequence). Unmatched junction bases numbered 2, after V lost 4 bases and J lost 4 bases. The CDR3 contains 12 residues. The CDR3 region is CSAKDRAYGYTF. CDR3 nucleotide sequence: TGCAGTGCTAAGGACAGGGCCTATGGCTACACCTTC.

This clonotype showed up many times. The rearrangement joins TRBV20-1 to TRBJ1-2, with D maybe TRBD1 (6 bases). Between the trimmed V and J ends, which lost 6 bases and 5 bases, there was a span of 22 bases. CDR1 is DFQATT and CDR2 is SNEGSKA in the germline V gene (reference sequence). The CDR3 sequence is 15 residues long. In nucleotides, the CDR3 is TGCAGTGCCTACGGCCCCGGGGGGGGCTCGTATGGCTACACCTTC. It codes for CSAYGPGGGSYGYTF.

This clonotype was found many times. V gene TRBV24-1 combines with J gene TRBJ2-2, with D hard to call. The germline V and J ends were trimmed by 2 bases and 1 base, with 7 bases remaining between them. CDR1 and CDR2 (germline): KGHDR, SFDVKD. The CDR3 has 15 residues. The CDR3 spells CATSDSWGNTGELFF. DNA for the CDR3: TGTGCCACCAGTGATTCTTGGGGGAACACCGGGGAGCTGTTTTTT.

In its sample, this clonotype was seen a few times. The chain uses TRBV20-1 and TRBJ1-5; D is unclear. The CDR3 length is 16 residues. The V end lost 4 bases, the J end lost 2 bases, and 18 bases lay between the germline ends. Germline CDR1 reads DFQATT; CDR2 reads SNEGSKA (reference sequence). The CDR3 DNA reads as TGCAGTGCTACATCGCCCAACAGTTTGGGCAATCAGCCCCAGCATTTT. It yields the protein CSATSPNSLGNQPQHF.

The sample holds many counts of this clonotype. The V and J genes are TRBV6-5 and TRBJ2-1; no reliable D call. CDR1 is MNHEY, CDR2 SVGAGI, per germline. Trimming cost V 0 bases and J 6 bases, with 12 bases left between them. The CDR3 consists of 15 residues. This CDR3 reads CASSYSSLAFNEQFF. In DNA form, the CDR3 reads TGTGCCAGCAGTTACTCTAGCTTAGCCTTCAATGAGCAGTTCTTC.

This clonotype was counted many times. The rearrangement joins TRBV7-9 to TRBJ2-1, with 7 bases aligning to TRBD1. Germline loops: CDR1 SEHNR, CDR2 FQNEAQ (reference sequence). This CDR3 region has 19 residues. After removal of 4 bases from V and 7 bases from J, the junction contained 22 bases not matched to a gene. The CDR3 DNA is TGTGCCAGCAGCTCCCTACTTACCAGACAGGGAACCCCCCTAAATGAGCAGTTCTTC. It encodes CASSSLLTRQGTPLNEQFF.

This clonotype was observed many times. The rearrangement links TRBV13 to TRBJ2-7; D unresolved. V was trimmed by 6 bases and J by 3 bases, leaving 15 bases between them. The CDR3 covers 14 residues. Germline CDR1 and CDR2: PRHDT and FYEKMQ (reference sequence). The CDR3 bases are TGTGCCAGCAGTCCAGGAGAAATCGTCTACGAGCAGTACTTC. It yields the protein CASSPGEIVYEQYF.

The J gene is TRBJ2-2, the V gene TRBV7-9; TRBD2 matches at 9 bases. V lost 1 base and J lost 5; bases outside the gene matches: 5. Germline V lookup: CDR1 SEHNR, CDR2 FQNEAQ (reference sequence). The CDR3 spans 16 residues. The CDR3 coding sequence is TGTGCCAGCAGCTTAGATATTAGCGGGGGAACCGGGGAGCTGTTTTTT. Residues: CASSLDISGGTGELFF.

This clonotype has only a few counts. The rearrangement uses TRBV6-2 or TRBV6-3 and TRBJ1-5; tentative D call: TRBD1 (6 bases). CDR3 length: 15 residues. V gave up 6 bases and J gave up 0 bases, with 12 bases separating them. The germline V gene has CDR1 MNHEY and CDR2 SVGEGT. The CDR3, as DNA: TGTGCCAGCAGCAGAAGGGGGACTAGCAATCAGCCCCAGCATTTT. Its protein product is CASSRRGTSNQPQHF.

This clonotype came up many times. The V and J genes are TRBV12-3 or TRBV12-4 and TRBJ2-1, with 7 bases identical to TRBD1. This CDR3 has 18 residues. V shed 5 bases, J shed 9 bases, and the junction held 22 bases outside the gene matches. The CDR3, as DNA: TGTGCCAGCAGTGTAGACCCTTCCGGGACAGTCCTTAGCAGTGAGCAGTTCTTC. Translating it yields CASSVDPSGTVLSSEQFF.

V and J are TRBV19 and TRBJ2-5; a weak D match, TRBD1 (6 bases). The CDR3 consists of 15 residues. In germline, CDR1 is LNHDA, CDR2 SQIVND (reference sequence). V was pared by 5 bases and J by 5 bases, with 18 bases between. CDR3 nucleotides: TGTGCCAGTAGTTCGCCCGGGACATGGGTGGAGACCCAGTACTTC. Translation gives CASSSPGTWVETQYF. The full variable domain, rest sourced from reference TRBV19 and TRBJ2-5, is DGGITQSPKYLFRKEGQNVTLSCEQNLNHDAMYWYRQDPGQGLRLIYYSQIVNDFQKGDIAEGYSVSREKKESFPLTVTSAQKNPTAFYLCASSSPGTWVETQYFGPGTRLLVL.

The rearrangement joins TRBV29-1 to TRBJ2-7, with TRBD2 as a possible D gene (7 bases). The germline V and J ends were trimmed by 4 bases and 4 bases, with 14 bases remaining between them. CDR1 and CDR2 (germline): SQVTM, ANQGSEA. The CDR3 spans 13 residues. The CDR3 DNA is TGCAGCGTTGCCCAGGGGAGGGAGTACGAGCAGTACTTC. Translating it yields CSVAQGREYEQYF.

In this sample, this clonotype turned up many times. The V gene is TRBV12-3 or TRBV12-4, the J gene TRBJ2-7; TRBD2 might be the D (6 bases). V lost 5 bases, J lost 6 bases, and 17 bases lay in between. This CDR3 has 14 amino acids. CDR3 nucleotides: TGTGCCAGCAGTCCCGGCGGGGCGGTTTTCGAGCAGTACTTC. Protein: CASSPGGAVFEQYF.

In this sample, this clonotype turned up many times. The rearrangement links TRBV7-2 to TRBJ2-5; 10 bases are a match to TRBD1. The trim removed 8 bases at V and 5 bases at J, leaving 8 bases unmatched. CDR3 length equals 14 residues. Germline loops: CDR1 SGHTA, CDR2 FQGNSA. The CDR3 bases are TGTGCCAGCGGGCTGGGGACAGGGGAGGAGACCCAGTACTTC. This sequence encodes CASGLGTGEETQYF.

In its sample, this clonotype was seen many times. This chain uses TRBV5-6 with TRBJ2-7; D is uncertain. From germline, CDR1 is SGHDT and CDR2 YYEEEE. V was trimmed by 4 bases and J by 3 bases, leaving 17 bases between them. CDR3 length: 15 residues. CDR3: CASSPEPTKVYEQYF. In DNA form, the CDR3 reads TGTGCCAGCAGCCCCGAGCCAACTAAGGTCTACGAGCAGTACTTC.

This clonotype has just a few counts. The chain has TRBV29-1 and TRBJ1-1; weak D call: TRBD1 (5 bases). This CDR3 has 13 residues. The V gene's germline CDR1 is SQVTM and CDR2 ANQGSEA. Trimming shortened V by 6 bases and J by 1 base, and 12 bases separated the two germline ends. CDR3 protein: CSVVGHTNTEAFF. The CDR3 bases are TGCAGCGTCGTCGGACATACGAACACTGAAGCTTTCTTT.

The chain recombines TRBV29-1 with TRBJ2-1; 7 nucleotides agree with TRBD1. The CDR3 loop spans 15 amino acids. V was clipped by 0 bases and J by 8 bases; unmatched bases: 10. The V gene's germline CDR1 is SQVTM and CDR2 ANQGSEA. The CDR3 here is CSVEDLGQAEDEQFF. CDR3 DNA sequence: TGCAGCGTTGAAGATCTAGGACAGGCGGAAGATGAGCAGTTCTTC.

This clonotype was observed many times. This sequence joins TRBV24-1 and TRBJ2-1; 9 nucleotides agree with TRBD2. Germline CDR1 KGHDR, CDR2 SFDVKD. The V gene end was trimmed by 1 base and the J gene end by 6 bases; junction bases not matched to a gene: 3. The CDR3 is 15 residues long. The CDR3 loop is CATSDFIAGVNEQFF. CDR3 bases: TGTGCCACCAGTGATTTCATAGCGGGGGTCAATGAGCAGTTCTTC.

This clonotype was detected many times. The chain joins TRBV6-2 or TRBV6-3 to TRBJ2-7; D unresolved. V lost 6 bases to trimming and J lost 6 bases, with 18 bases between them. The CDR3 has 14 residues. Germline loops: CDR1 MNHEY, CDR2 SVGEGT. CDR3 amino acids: CASSHESRPSEQYF. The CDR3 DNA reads TGTGCCAGCAGCCACGAATCCAGACCCAGCGAGCAGTACTTC.

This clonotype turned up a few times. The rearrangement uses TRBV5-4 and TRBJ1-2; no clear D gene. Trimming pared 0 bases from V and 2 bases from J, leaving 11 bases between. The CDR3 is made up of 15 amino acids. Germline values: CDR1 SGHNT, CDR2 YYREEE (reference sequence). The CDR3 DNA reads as TGTGCCAGCAGCTTGGCCGATCCGGTAAACTATGGCTACACCTTC. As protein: CASSLADPVNYGYTF.

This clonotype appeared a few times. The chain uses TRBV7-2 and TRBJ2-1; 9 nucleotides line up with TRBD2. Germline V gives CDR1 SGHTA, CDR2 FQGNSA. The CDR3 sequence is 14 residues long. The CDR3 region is CATGAGGLLNEQFF. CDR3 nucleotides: TGTGCGACTGGGGCGGGGGGGCTCCTCAATGAGCAGTTCTTC.

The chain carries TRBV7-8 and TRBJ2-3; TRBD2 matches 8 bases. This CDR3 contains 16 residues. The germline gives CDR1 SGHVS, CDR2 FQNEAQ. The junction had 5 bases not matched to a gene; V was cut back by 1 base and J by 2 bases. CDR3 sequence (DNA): TGTGCCAGCAGCTTAGTAGCGGGACCAAACACAGATACGCAGTATTTT. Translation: CASSLVAGPNTDTQYF.